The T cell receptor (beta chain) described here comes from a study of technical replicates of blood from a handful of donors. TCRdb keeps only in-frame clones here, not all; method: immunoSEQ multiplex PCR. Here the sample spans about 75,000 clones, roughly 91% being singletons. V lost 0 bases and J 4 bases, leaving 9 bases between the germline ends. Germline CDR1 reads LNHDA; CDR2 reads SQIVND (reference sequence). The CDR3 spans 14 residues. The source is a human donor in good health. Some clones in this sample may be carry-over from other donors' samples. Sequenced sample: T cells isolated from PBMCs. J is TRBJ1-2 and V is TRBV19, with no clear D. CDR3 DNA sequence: TGTGCCAGTAGTATAGAGCGGGGAACCTATGGCTACACCTTC. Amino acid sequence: CASSIERGTYGYTF.